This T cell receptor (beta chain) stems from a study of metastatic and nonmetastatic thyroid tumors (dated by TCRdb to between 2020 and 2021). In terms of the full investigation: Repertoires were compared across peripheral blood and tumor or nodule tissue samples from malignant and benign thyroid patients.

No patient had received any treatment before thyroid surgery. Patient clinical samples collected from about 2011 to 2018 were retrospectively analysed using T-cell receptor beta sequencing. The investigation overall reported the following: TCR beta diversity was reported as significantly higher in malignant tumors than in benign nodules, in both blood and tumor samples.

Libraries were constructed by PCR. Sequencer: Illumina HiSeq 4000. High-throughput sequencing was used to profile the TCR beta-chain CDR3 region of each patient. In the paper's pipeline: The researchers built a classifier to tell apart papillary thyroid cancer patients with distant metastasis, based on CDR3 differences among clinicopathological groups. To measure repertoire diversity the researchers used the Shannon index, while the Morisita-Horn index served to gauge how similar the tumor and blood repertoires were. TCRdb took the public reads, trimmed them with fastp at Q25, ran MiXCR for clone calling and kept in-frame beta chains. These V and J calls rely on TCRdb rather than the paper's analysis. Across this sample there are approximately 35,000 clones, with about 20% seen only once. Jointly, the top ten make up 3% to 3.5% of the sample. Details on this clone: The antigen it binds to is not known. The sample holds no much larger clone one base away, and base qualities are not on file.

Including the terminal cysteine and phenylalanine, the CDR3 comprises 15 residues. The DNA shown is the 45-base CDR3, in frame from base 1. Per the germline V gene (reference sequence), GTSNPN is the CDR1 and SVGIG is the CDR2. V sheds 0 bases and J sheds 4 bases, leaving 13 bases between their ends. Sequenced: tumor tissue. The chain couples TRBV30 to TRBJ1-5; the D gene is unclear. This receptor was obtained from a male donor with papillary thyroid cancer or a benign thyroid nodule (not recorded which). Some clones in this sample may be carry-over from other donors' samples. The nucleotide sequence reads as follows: TGTGCCTGGAGTGTAATGGCCCTTGGAAATCAGCCCCAGCATTTT. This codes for CAWSVMALGNQPQHF. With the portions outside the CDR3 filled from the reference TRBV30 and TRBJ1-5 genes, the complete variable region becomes SQTIHQWPATLVQPVGSPLSLECTVEGTSNPNLYWYRQAAGRGLQLLFYSVGIGQISSEVPQNLSASRPQDRQFILSSKKLLLSDSGFYLCAWSVMALGNQPQHFGDGTRLSIL.